These 14 T cell receptor beta chains share one sample of origin, sequenced in a study of blood T cells in healthy people across ages. Alongside a J-beta primer mix, a sample-barcoded 5' primer served in a second PCR lasting roughly 7 to 11 cycles. TCRdb used MiXCR to reprocess the 5' RACE reads, holding one entry per CDR3 protein. This sample yields some 780,000 distinct CDR3 sequences, of which 56% are seen a single time; around 24% belongs to the top ten. Source material: blood. The origin of the receptors is a middle-aged man in good health.

V usage is TRBV27 and J usage is TRBJ2-7; weak D call: TRBD2 (5 bases). V was shortened by 5 bases and J by 3 bases, with 20 bases between the two germline ends. In germline, CDR1 is MNHEY, CDR2 SMNVEV (reference sequence). The CDR3 covers 16 residues. In nucleotides, the CDR3 is TGTGCCAGCAGTGGAGGATTCGGCACTAGTTTCTACGAGCAGTACTTC. It yields the protein CASSGGFGTSFYEQYF.

This clonotype was recorded a few times. The chain joins TRBV15 to TRBJ2-5; 10 bases fit TRBD2. The ends lost 1 base at V and 2 bases at J; junction bases unmatched: 4. The CDR3 runs to 16 residues. From germline, CDR1 is LNHNV and CDR2 YYDKDF (reference sequence). CDR3 residues: CATSRGASGSQETQYF. The CDR3 bases are TGTGCCACCAGCAGAGGGGCTAGCGGGAGTCAAGAGACCCAGTACTTC.

This clonotype was picked up a small number of times. The rearrangement uses TRBV5-1 and TRBJ1-2; TRBD1 agrees at 7 bases. V dropped 0 bases and J dropped 2; count of bases not matched to a gene: 4. The CDR3 spans 15 residues. Germline V gives CDR1 SGHRS, CDR2 YFSETQ. CDR3 region: CASSLAPGQNYGYTF. CDR3 nucleotide sequence: TGCGCCAGCAGCTTGGCCCCGGGACAGAACTATGGCTACACCTTC.

The chain is built from TRBV3-1 and TRBJ2-7; a possible D gene is TRBD1 (6 bases). The closer fit of TRBJ2-5 to the DNA end suggests the J call may be wrong. Germline assignment: CDR1 LGHDT and CDR2 YNNKEL (reference sequence). The CDR3 loop spans 15 amino acids. The CDR3 reads CASSQLGKGEETQYF. CDR3 DNA: TGTGCCAGCAGCCAATTGGGGAAGGGGGAAGAGACCCAGTACTTC.

This rearrangement joins TRBV7-6 to TRBJ1-6; D gene uncertain. CDR1 and CDR2 from the germline V gene are SGHVS and FNYEAQ. This CDR3 has 14 amino acids. V was shortened by 3 bases and J by 10 bases, with 13 bases between the two germline ends. CDR3 region: CASSLTPRESPLHF. CDR3 DNA sequence: TGTGCCAGCAGCTTGACGCCACGGGAGTCACCCCTCCACTTT. The variable domain in full, completed from reference TRBV7-6 and TRBJ1-6, reads GAGVSQSPRYKVTKRGQDVALRCDPISGHVSLYWYRQALGQGPEFLTYFNYEAQQDKSGLPNDRFSAERPEGSISTLTIQRTEQRDSAMYRCASSLTPRESPLHFGNGTRLTVT.

The chain is built from TRBV12-3 or TRBV12-4 and TRBJ2-1; D uncertain. The CDR3 has 15 amino acids. V lost 1 base to trimming and J lost 3 bases, with 10 bases between them. The CDR3 DNA sequence: TGTGCCAGCAGTTTAGGGCAGGTAAACTACAATGAGCAGTTCTTC. This codes for CASSLGQVNYNEQFF.

Only a few counts were recorded for this clonotype. Written as DNA, the CDR3 is TGTGCCAGCAGTGAGAGACTAGCGAACATTCAGTACTTC. It is translated as CASSERLANIQYF. V usage is TRBV2 and J usage is TRBJ2-4, with TRBD2 matching 8 bases. J lost 7 bases, V lost 3 bases, and 2 bases had no gene match. Germline CDR1 reads SNHLY; CDR2 reads FYNNEI. This CDR3 spans 13 amino acids.

The CDR3 region is CASSLPVQNYNEQFF. CDR3 sequence (DNA): TGTGCCAGCAGTCTCCCGGTCCAAAACTACAATGAGCAGTTCTTC. The chain employs TRBV28 and TRBJ2-1; D not resolved. CDR1 is MDHEN and CDR2 is SYDVKM in the germline V gene. V was clipped by 5 bases and J by 3 bases, with 14 bases between them. The CDR3 extends over 15 amino acids.

The chain is built from TRBV12-3 or TRBV12-4 and TRBJ2-3; D not certain. V lost 7 bases and J lost 0, with 8 bases in between. This CDR3 has 13 residues. CDR3 in amino acids: CASTLQSTDTQYF. The CDR3 DNA sequence: TGTGCCAGCACCTTACAGAGCACAGATACGCAGTATTTT.

The table lists this clonotype with a few counts. This rearrangement joins TRBV28 to TRBJ1-4; D is unclear. Trimming removed 1 base from V and 0 bases from J, with 6 bases in between. The CDR3 totals 15 residues. Germline assignment: CDR1 MDHEN and CDR2 SYDVKM. CDR3 nucleotide sequence: TGTGCCAGCAGTTTATCTGGTGCAACTAATGAAAAACTGTTTTTT. Translating it yields CASSLSGATNEKLFF. Looking up the rest from reference TRBV28 and TRBJ1-4 gives the full variable domain: DVKVTQSSRYLVKRTGEKVFLECVQDMDHENMFWYRQDPGLGLRLIYFSYDVKMKEKGDIPEGYSVSREKKERFSLILESASTNQTSMYLCASSLSGATNEKLFFGSGTQLSVL.

The rearrangement joins TRBV2 to TRBJ2-5; 9 positions agree with TRBD1. In germline, CDR1 is SNHLY, CDR2 FYNNEI. Trimming took 10 bases from V and 0 from J; bases not matched to a gene: 6. The CDR3 contains 14 residues. CDR3 nucleotides: TGTGCCAAAACCCGGGACAGGGACCAAGAGACCCAGTACTTC. This sequence encodes CAKTRDRDQETQYF.

This clonotype has just one count. CDR3 in amino acids: CASDLTGDGYGYTF. CDR3 sequence (DNA): TGTGCCAGCGACCTGACAGGGGATGGGTATGGCTACACCTTC. The rearrangement uses TRBV28 and TRBJ1-2, with TRBD1 matching over 8 bases. V was pared by 8 bases and J by 5 bases, with 10 bases of the junction left unmatched. This CDR3 has 14 residues. Germline-derived CDR1 and CDR2 are MDHEN and SYDVKM.

The chain recombines TRBV6-2 or TRBV6-3 with TRBJ2-3; 8 bases line up with TRBD2. Trimming removed 4 bases from V and 4 bases from J; junction bases left unmatched: 10. CDR1 MNHEY and CDR2 SVGEGT come from the germline V gene. The CDR3 is 16 residues long. The DNA for the CDR3 is TGTGCCAGCAGTTTCGGGGGGGGAGGAATTTCAGATACGCAGTATTTT. Amino acid sequence: CASSFGGGGISDTQYF.

The CDR3 DNA follows: TGTGCCAGCAGCTCTGAATGGGGGCTTCCAAGGGCGTACTTC. It codes for CASSSEWGLPRAYF. The chain combines TRBV7-2 with TRBJ2-5; D is perhaps TRBD1 (6 bases). The CDR3 runs 14 residues. Germline loops: CDR1 SGHTA, CDR2 FQGNSA. The V gene lost 4 bases and the J gene lost 13 bases, with 22 bases spanning the gap. The entire variable domain, with the rest obtained from reference TRBV7-2 and TRBJ2-5, is as follows: GAGVSQSPSNKVTEKGKDVELRCDPISGHTALYWYRQSLGQGLEFLIYFQGNSAPDKSGLPSDRFSAERTGGSVSTLTIQRTQQEDSAVYLCASSSEWGLPRAYFGPGTRLLVL.